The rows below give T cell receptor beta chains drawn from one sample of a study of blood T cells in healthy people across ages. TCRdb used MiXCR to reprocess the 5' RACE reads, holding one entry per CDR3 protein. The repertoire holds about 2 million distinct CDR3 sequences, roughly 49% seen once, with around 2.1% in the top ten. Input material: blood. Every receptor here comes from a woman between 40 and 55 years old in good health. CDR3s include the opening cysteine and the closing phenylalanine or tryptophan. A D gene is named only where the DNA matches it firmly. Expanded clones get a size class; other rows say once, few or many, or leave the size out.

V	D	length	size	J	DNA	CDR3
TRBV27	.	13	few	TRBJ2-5	TGTGCCAGCAGAACGGACCCCGGGCAGACCCAGTACTTC	CASRTDPGQTQYF
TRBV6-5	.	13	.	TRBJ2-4	TGTGCCAGCAGTTATCCCGGGGCGCGCCAGCAGTACTTC	CASSYPGARQQYF
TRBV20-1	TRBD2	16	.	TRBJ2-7	TGCAGTGCTAGTGCCCCTACGGGGGGGAGCTCCTACGAGCAGTACTTC	CSASAPTGGSSYEQYF
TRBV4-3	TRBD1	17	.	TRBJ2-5	TGCGCCAGCAGCCAAGATCGCTACAGGGGGTTCGTTGAGACCCAGTACTTC	CASSQDRYRGFVETQYF
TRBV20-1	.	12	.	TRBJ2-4	TGCAGTGCTAGAGAGGCCTACAATGAGCAGTACTTC	CSAREAYNEQYF
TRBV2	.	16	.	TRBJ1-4	TGTGCCAGCACGTTCGAAGGGAGGGCGTCTAATGAAAAACTGTTTTTT	CASTFEGRASNEKLFF
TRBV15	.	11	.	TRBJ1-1	TGTGCCACCAGCAGAGAAACTGAAGCTTTCTTT	CATSRETEAFF
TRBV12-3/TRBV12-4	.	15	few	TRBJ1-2	TGTGCCAGCAGTCCCTGGGATTCGGGGGTTGATGGCTACACCTTC	CASSPWDSGVDGYTF
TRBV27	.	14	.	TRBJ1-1	TGTGCCAGCAAGTATCGGGGCGCCGACACTGAAGCTTTCTTT	CASKYRGADTEAFF
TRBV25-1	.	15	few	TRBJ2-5	TGTGCCAGCCAAAGACAGGGAGGACCCAAAGAGACCCAGTACTTC	CASQRQGGPKETQYF
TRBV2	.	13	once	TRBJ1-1	TGTGCCAGTGCGAGGGACGCTAGCACTGAAGCTTTCTTT	CASARDASTEAFF
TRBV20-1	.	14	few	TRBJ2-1	TGCAGTGCAACCGAGGAGGGCCCCTACAATGAGCAGTTCTTC	CSATEEGPYNEQFF
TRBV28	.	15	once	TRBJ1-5	TGTGCCAGCGCGGTGAGATGGGATAGCAATCAGCCCCAGCATTTT	CASAVRWDSNQPQHF
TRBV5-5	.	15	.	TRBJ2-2	TGTGCCAGCAGCTTGGAAGTGTTACCGACCGGGGAGCTGTTTTTT	CASSLEVLPTGELFF
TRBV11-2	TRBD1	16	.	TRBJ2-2	TGTGCCAGCAGCTTCACTCGGACAGGACCCTCCGGGGAGCTGTTTTTT	CASSFTRTGPSGELFF
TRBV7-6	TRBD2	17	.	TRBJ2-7	TGTGCCAGCAGCCTTCGAGTTTCGGGGGGTGCCTACAATGAGCAGTACTTC	CASSLRVSGGAYNEQYF
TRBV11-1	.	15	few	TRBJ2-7	TGTGCCAGCAGCTTATGGCAGGACGCGACCTACGAGCAGTACTTC	CASSLWQDATYEQYF
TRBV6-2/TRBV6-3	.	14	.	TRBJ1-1	TGTGCCAGCAGTTATCGGCAGGGGCTGGCTGAAGCTTTCTTT	CASSYRQGLAEAFF
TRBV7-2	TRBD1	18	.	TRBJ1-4	TGTGCCAGCAGCTTAGTGGCGGAGGGGACAGCAACTAATGAAAAACTGTTTTTT	CASSLVAEGTATNEKLFF
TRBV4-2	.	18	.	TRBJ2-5	TGTGCCAGCAGTCAACAACTTACAGGGAAGGGGTCCCAAGAGACCCAGTACTTC	CASSQQLTGKGSQETQYF
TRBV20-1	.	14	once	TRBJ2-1	TGCAGTGCAGAAGACCGTATTAATGTAGGTGAGCAGTTCTTC	CSAEDRINVGEQFF
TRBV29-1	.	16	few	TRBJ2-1	TGCAGCGTTGAGGGTTCAGGGGCCATCTCCTACAATGAGCAGTTCTTC	CSVEGSGAISYNEQFF
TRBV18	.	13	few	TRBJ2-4	TGTGCCAGCTCAGAACAGGGATTAAACATTCAGTACTTC	CASSEQGLNIQYF
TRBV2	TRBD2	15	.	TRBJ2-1	TGTGCCAGCCCAAGAGCGGGGCGCTCCTACAATGAGCAGTTCTTC	CASPRAGRSYNEQFF
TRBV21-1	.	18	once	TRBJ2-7	TGTGCCAGCAGCAAAGAGAGGAAAGGGGCGGCAGGTACCTGCGAGCAGTACTTC	CASSKERKGAAGTCEQYF
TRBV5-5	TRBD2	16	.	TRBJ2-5	TGTGCCAGCAGCTTGGGGATAGCGGGGGGCCAAGAGACCCAGTACTTC	CASSLGIAGGQETQYF
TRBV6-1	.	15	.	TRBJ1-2	TGTGCCAGCACCCTATCTCGGGGAAATACCTATGGCTACACCTTC	CASTLSRGNTYGYTF
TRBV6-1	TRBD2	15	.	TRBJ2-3	TGTGCCAGCAGTGTAATAGCGGGGGGTCAAGATACGCAGTATTTT	CASSVIAGGQDTQYF
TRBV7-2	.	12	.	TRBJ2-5	TGTGCCAGCAGCAATAAACAGGGGACCCAGTACTTC	CASSNKQGTQYF
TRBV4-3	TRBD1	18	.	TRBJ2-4	TGCGCCAGCAGCCAAGTGCTACAGGGGCCCCTTGGCAAAAACATTCAGTACTTC	CASSQVLQGPLGKNIQYF
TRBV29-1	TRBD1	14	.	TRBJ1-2	TGCAGCGTTGAGAACCCCGACAGGGGTGTTGGCTACACCTTC	CSVENPDRGVGYTF
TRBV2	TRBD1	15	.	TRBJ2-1	TGTGCCAGCAGTGAGGACAGGGGGAGAAGGTCGGGGCCGTTCTTC	CASSEDRGRRSGPFF
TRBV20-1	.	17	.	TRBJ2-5	TGCAGTGCTAGAGTCAGGGAGGTGTGGGTGGCGAAAGAGACCCAGTACTTC	CSARVREVWVAKETQYF
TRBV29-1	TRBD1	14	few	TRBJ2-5	TGCAGCGTCACGGACAGGGGGAACCAAGAGACCCAGTACTTC	CSVTDRGNQETQYF
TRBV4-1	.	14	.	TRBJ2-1	TGCGCCAGCAGCCAAGGACTAGGGTCAGCTGAGCAGTTCTTC	CASSQGLGSAEQFF
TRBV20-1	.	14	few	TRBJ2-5	TGCAGTGCTTCACGTTGGGACTCTAGAGAGACCCAGTACTTC	CSASRWDSRETQYF
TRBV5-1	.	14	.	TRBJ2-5	TGCGCCAGCAGCTGGCCCGGGACCAATAATGAGCAGTACTTC	CASSWPGTNNEQYF
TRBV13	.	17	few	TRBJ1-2	TGTGCCAGCAGCTCCGAAGTGGATTACCTAATTAACTATGGCTACACCTTC	CASSSEVDYLINYGYTF
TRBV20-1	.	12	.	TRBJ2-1	TGCAGTGCTACCGAGCGGAACAATGAGCAGTTCTTC	CSATERNNEQFF
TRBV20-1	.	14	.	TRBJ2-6	TGCAGTGCGGAGAGCGGTACTGGGGCCAACGTCCTGACTTTC	CSAESGTGANVLTF
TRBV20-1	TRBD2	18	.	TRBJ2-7	TGCAGTGCTAGTACGGCTAGCGGGGGGTCGAACTCCTACAATGAGCAGTACTTC	CSASTASGGSNSYNEQYF
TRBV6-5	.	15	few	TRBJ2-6	TGTGCCAGCAGGACCACTTCCCCTGGGGCCAACGTCCTGACTTTC	CASRTTSPGANVLTF
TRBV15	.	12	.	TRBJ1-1	TGTGCCACCAGCGGGACAAATACTGAAGCTTTCTTT	CATSGTNTEAFF
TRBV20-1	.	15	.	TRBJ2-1	TGCAGTGCTCTCGACCCGGGTGGGTCCTACAATGAGCAGTTCTTC	CSALDPGGSYNEQFF
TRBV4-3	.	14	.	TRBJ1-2	TGCGCCAGCAGCCAAGTTGGTGCGACCTATGGCTACACCTTC	CASSQVGATYGYTF
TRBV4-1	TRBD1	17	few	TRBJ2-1	TGCGCCAGCAGCCAAGTGATACGGGACAGGGGGATCAATGAGCAGTTCTTC	CASSQVIRDRGINEQFF
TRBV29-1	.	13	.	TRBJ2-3	TGCAGCGTTGTAATATCTGGGGGCCTCGACCTGTATTTT	CSVVISGGLDLYF
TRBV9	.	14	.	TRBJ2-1	TGTGCCAGCAGCGTAGTGGTGCAGGGGACTGAGCAGTTCTTC	CASSVVVQGTEQFF
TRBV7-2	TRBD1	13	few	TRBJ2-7	TGTGCCAGCAGCTTGGACAGGGTAAACGAGCAGTACTTC	CASSLDRVNEQYF
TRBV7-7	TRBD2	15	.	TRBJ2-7	TGTGCTAGCAGCTTAGGAGAGCGGGGGACCTACGAGCAGTACTTC	CASSLGERGTYEQYF
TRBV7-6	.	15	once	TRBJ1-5	TGTGCCAGCAGCTTAGATCCAGGGAAAGGACAGCCCCAGCATTTT	CASSLDPGKGQPQHF